A single T cell receptor (beta chain) is shown here with its context. There is no known antigen for this receptor. Base qualities are not provided; no much larger clone lies one nucleotide away. The data belong to a study of blood T cell repertoires in COVID-19 (dated by TCRdb to between 2020 and 2021). For the wider study: Samples from collaborators originated in the United States, Italy and Spain and spanned both the acute and convalescent phases of COVID-19. The material from the prospective study consisted of cDNA or gDNA derived from T cells, B-cell-depleted T cells, or PBMCs. Deeply sampled blood TCRbeta repertoires from subjects exposed to, actively infected with, or recovered from COVID-19 were included in the dataset. The repertoires were released in a freely available public database meant as a resource for research on the immune response to SARS-CoV-2. The samples were drawn from two sources: the first 160 participants of the ongoing ImmuneRACE study, and 1,254 subjects contributed by 6 global collaborators. Nearly every sample came with metadata listing a de-identified subject ID, COVID-19 status, age in years and sex. HLA class I and class II types, where available, came from metadata supplied by the sample provider rather than from assay-based typing. Points the paper makes about the study in general: Clinical and demographic metadata were provided uncurated, with the amount varying by source and participant.

One collaborating source in Seattle enrolled patients during active infection and followed them longitudinally through the course of disease. Collaborating institutions collected whole blood in K2EDTA tubes following their own protocols. For TCRbeta analysis, collaborators shipped samples as frozen whole blood, isolated PBMCs, or DNA extracted from either of those sample types. Counted from cysteine to phenylalanine, this CDR3 has 13 amino acids. The entry retains the CDR3 DNA only, 39 bases that are in frame from base 1. The germline V gene provides CDR1 SGHTA and CDR2 FQGNSA. At the junction V is shortened by 4 bases and J by 7 bases; bases outside the gene matches: 0. The immunoSEQ Assay, a bias-controlled multiplex PCR, was used to amplify TCRbeta CDR3 regions from genomic DNA. The authors' analysis ran thus. The number of nucleated cells in each sample was estimated from the amplification of reference gene primers within the assay. To quantify the absolute abundance of each unique TCRbeta CDR3 rearrangement, sequence reads were collapsed and filtered. For each sample, productive Simpson clonality was calculated by taking the square root of Simpson's diversity index across productive rearrangements. The immuneACCESS repertoire file appears here via TCRdb, limited to in-frame rearrangements. These files lack a portion of the clones; in checked studies, under half of the deficit traces to unresolved V genes, and the cause of the others is not known. V and J calls and clone size follow that table, whereas D and trimming were derived from the DNA. This sample has fewer than 250,000 clones in its table, and about nine tenths of those were observed once. The ten most abundant clones make up over 0.65% of the sample.

The chain uses TRBV7-2 and TRBJ1-5; TRBD1 agrees with 11 junctional bases. The sequenced material came from peripheral blood. The sequence was obtained from a man aged 25-45 years with COVID-19, enrolled during active disease. CDR3 sequence: CASSWDRGQPQHF. The nucleotide sequence is given as TGTGCCAGCAGCTGGGACAGGGGGCAGCCCCAGCATTTT.